This T cell receptor beta chain was documented in a study of molecular identifiers for immune sequencing clone quantification. The CDR3 covers 17 residues. V gave up 5 bases and J gave up 6 bases, with 23 bases separating them. Germline V gene lookup returns CDR1 MDHEN and CDR2 SYDVKM. Researchers sorted naive CD8 T cells as cells that were CD8+CD4-CCR7+CD45RA+. TCRdb reprocessed the PCR reads via MiXCR and lists one record per CDR3 protein. The sample has more than 550,000 distinct CDR3 sequences; less than 30% are singletons. With regard to this clonotype: The CDR3 end shows no conserved phenylalanine or tryptophan, and so a read error is likely.

The sequence came from a human donor in good health. Some libraries in this study had Jurkat cell RNA spiked in. The source material was naive CD8+ T cells from blood, with Jurkat cell RNA spiked in. Subset noted: FACS-sorted CD8+CD4-CCR7+CD45RA+ naive T cells. The rearrangement joins TRBV28 to TRBJ2-1; perhaps TRBD2 as D (5 bases). CDR3 residues: CASSGPSTNGNRNEQFY. The CDR3 bases are TGTGCCAGCAGTGGCCCCTCCACTAACGGGAATCGCAATGAGCAGTTCTAC.